The 6 T cell receptor beta chains below all came from one sample that was sequenced in a study of OX40 agonist ivuxolimab in advanced cancers. The data were produced by immunoSEQ multiplex PCR, yet TCRdb's version contains in-frame clones alone and is incomplete. The sample holds 75,000 to 95,000 clones, around 93% seen once. This material consisted of CD4+ or CD8+ T cells sorted from blood, taken in a trial of the OX40 agonist ivuxolimab. These receptors all come from an adult with an advanced solid tumor such as melanoma, head and neck, liver or kidney cancer.

J is TRBJ1-1 and V is TRBV10-3; the D gene is possibly TRBD1 (6 bases). CDR3 length: 13 amino acids. The V gene's germline CDR1 is ENHRY and CDR2 SYGVKD. V lost 7 bases and J lost 1, with 10 bases in between. For the CDR3, the DNA is TGTGCCATCACCGGGACACCGAACACTGAAGCTTTCTTT. Protein sequence: CAITGTPNTEAFF.

This chain links TRBV27 with TRBJ2-7; D is uncertain. This CDR3 is built from 12 residues. Trimming took 0 bases from V and 7 from J, leaving 7 bases between them. Germline CDR1 and CDR2: MNHEY and SMNVEV (reference sequence). The CDR3 spells CASSLSFGEQYF. In nucleotides, the CDR3 is TGTGCCAGCAGTTTATCTTTCGGGGAGCAGTACTTC.

The chain has TRBV11-2 and TRBJ2-5; TRBD1 is a possible D gene (6 bases). Germline CDR1 is SGHAT and CDR2 is FQNNGV. This CDR3 region has 17 residues. Trimming took 0 bases from V and 7 from J, leaving 21 bases between them. This CDR3 is CASSLDKTWTALGTQYF. CDR3 nucleotides: TGTGCCAGCAGCTTAGATAAGACGTGGACAGCCTTGGGGACCCAGTACTTC.

This clone is a singleton in its sample. The gene calls are TRBV27 and TRBJ2-1; TRBD2 agrees at 7 bases. The CDR3 has 17 residues. The junction had 14 bases not matched to a gene; V was cut back by 6 bases and J by 3 bases. Germline CDR1 is MNHEY and CDR2 is SMNVEV (reference sequence). CDR3 residues: CASSLLWGGGNYNEQFF. The CDR3 DNA is TGTGCCAGCAGCCTACTATGGGGCGGGGGAAACTACAATGAGCAGTTCTTC.

This clone has only one observation. The chain couples TRBV13 to TRBJ1-2; possibly TRBD1 for D (6 bases). The CDR3 is made up of 17 amino acids. Per germline, CDR1 PRHDT and CDR2 FYEKMQ (reference sequence). V was cut by 4 bases and J by 4 bases, with 22 bases left in between. This chain's CDR3 is CASSSSYRESSFYGYTF. The CDR3 nucleotides read TGTGCCAGCAGCTCAAGCTACAGGGAATCCTCCTTCTATGGCTACACCTTC.

CDR3 sequence reads: CASSYTDNQPQHF. In DNA, the CDR3 is TGTGCCAGCAGTTATACTGACAATCAGCCCCAGCATTTT. This chain joins TRBV27 and TRBJ1-5; no definite D call. V was clipped by 4 bases and J by 3 bases, with 7 bases between them. This CDR3 has 13 amino acids. The germline V gene has CDR1 MNHEY and CDR2 SMNVEV (reference sequence).